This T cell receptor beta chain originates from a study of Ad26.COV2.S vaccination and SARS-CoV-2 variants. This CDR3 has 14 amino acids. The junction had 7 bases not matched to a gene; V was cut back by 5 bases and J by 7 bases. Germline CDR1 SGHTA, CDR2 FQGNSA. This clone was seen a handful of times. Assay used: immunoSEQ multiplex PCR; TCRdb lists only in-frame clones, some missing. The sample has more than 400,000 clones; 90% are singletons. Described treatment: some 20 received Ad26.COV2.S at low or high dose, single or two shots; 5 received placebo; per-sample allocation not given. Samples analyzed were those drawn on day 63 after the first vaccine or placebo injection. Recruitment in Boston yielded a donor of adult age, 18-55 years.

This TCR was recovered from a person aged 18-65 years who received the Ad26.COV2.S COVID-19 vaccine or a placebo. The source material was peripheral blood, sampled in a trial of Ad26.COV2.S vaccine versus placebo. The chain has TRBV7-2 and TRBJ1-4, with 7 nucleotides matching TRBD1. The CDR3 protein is CASSPQGRGEKLFF. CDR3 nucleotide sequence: TGTGCCAGCAGCCCACAGGGGAGGGGTGAAAAACTGTTTTTT.